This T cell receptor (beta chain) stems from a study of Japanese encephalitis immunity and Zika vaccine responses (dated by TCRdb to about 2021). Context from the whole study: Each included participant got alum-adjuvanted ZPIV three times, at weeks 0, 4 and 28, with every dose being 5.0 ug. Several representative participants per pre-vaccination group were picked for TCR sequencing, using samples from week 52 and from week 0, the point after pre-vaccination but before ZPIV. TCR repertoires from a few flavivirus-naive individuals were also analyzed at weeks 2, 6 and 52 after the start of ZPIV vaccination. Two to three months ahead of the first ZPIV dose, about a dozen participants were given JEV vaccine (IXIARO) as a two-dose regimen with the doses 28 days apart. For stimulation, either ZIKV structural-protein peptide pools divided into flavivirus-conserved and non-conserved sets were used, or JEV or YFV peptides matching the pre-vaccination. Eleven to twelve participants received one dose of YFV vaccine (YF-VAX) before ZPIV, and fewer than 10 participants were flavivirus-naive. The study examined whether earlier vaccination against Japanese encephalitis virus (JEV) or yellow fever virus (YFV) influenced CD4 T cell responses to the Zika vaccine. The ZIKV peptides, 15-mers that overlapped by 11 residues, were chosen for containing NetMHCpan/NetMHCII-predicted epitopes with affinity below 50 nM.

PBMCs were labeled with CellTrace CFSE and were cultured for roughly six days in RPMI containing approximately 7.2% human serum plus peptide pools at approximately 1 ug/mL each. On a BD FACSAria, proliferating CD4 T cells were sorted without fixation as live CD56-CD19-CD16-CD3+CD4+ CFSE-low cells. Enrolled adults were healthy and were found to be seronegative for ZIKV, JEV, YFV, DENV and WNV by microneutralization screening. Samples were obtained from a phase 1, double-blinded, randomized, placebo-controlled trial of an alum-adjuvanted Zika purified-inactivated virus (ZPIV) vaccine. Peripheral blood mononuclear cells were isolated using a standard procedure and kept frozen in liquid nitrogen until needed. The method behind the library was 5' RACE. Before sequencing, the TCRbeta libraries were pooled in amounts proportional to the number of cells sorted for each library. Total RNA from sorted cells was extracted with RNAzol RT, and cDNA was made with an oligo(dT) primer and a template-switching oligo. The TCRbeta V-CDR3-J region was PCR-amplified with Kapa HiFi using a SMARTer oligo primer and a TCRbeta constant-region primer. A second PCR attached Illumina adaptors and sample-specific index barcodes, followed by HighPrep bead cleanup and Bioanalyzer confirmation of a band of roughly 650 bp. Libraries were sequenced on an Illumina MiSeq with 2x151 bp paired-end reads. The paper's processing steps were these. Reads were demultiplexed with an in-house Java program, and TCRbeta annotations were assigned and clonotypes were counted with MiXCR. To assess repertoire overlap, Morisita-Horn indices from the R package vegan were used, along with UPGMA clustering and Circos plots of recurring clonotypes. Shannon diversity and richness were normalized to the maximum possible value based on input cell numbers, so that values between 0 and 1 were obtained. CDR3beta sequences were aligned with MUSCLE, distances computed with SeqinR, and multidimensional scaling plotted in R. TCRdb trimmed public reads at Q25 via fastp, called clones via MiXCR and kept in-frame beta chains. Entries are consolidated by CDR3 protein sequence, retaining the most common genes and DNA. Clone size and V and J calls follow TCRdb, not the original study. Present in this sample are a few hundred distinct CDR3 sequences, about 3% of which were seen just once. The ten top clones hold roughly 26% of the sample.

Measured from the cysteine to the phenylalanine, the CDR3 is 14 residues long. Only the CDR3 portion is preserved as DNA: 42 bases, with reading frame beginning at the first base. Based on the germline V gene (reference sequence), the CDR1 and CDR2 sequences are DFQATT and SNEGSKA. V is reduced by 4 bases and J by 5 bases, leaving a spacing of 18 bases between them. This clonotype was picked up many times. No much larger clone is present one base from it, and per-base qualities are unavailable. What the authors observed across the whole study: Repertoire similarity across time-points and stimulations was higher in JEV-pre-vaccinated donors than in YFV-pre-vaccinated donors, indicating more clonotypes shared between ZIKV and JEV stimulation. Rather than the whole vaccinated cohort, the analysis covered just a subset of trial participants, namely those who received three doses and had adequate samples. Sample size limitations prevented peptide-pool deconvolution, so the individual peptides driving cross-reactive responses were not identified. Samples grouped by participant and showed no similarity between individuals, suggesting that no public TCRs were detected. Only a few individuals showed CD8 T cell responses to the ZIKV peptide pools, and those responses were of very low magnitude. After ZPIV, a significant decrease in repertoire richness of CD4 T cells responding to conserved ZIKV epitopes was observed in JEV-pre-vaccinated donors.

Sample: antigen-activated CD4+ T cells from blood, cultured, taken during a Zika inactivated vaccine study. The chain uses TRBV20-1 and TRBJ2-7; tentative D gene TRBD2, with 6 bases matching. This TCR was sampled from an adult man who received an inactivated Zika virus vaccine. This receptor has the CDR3 CSATIRGLQDEQYF. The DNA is TGCAGTGCTACCATTAGGGGACTCCAGGACGAGCAGTACTTC.